The TCR beta chain described here comes from a study of blood T cell repertoires in COVID-19 (dated by TCRdb to 2020 to 2021). Turning to the overall study: Collaborator samples came from the United States, Italy and Spain and covered acute and convalescent phases of COVID-19. The prospective study material was composed of cDNA or gDNA derived from T cells, B-cell-depleted T cells, or PBMCs. Subjects who had been exposed to COVID-19, were actively infected with it, or had recovered from it provided the deeply sampled blood TCRbeta repertoires that made up the dataset. A freely available public database, intended as a resource for researchers studying the immune response to SARS-CoV-2, is where the repertoires were released. The samples were drawn from two sources: the first 160 participants of the ongoing ImmuneRACE study, and 950 to 1,500 subjects contributed by 6 global collaborators. Sample metadata almost always included a de-identified subject ID, COVID-19 status, age in years and sex. Where HLA class I and class II types were available, the types were taken from metadata supplied by the sample provider, not from assay-based typing.

Whole blood was collected in K2EDTA tubes by collaborating institutions according to the institutions' own protocols. For TCRbeta analysis, collaborators shipped samples in one of three forms: frozen whole blood, isolated PBMCs, or DNA extracted from either of those sample types. The paper as a whole reports these results and caveats: The amount of clinical and demographic metadata varied by source and participant and was provided uncurated.

The immunoSEQ Assay, a bias-controlled multiplex PCR, was used to amplify TCRbeta CDR3 regions from genomic DNA. On the authors' methods: Nucleated cell counts per sample were estimated from amplification of reference gene primers within the assay. Sequence reads were collapsed and filtered to measure the absolute abundance of every unique TCRbeta CDR3 rearrangement. For each sample, productive Simpson clonality was calculated by taking the square root of Simpson's diversity index across productive rearrangements. The clones in this table, taken by TCRdb from immuneACCESS, are in-frame only. Not every clone is retained; where verified, under half of the shortfall comes from an unresolved V gene, and the cause of the rest is unknown. V and J calls and clone size come straight from that table; D and trimming were deduced from the DNA. The sample includes 35,000 to 45,000 clones, with almost 90% observed a single time. Of the sample, around 3% falls within the top ten clones.

A remark on this clone: The specificity of this receptor is unknown. No base-level quality is on record; no much larger clone is a single base apart.

The CDR1 and CDR2 encoded by the germline V gene (reference sequence) are LNHDA and SQIVND. Including the terminal cysteine and phenylalanine, the CDR3 comprises 14 residues. Left in the record is the CDR3 DNA by itself, 42 bases read in frame from the first base. Trimming costs V 3 bases and J 4 bases, and their ends lie 12 bases apart. This receptor was taken from a man in his fifties or sixties with active COVID-19. The chain employs TRBV19 and TRBJ2-5; the D segment cannot be called with confidence. Sequencing was done on a sample of peripheral blood. The sequenced DNA: TGTGCCAGTAGTATTCCGGGTTTAGGAGAGACCCAGTACTTC. It is translated as CASSIPGLGETQYF.